This T cell receptor beta chain was sequenced in a study of blood T cell repertoires in COVID-19. Clones were sequenced by immunoSEQ multiplex PCR, and TCRdb holds only the in-frame ones, with some missing. This sample yields about 250,000 clones, of which 70% to 90% are seen a single time; around 3.3% belongs to the top ten. This CDR3 contains 13 residues. V lost 6 bases to trimming and J lost 1 base, with 5 bases between them. CDR1 and CDR2 from the germline V gene are KGHDR and SFDVKD. The sample consisted of peripheral blood. The V and J genes are TRBV24-1 and TRBJ2-2; no clear D gene. This sequence originates from a man between 18 and 29 years old with active or convalescent COVID-19. DNA for the CDR3: TGTGCCACCAGTTCACAGAACACCGGGGAGCTGTTTTTT. Translation: CATSSQNTGELFF.